This record concerns one T cell receptor (beta chain) sequence. Per the study methods: Reference gene primer amplification yielded estimated nucleated cell counts. Profiled with immunoSEQ multiplex PCR; TCRdb holds only in-frame clones, not every one. V and J calls and clone size come straight from that table; D and trimming were deduced from the DNA. The sample holds tens of thousands of clones, about 86% seen once. These data come from a study of blood T cell repertoires in COVID-19. About the research overall: Samples of COVID-19 (acute and convalescent) were obtained from the United States, Italy and Spain. The analysed material was cDNA or gDNA that came from T cells, B-cell-depleted T cells, or PBMCs.

The CDR3 consists of 12 residues. V dropped 4 bases and J dropped 8 bases, with 10 bases sitting between them. Germline lookup yields CDR1 KGHDR and CDR2 SFDVKD. This chain links TRBV24-1 with TRBJ1-2; a weak D match, TRBD1 (6 bases). The clonotype comes from a man aged 45-65 years with acute or convalescent COVID-19. Sequencing was performed on peripheral blood. The CDR3 nucleotides are TGTGCCACCAGTGACTCGGACAGCGGCTACACCTTC. This translates into CATSDSDSGYTF.